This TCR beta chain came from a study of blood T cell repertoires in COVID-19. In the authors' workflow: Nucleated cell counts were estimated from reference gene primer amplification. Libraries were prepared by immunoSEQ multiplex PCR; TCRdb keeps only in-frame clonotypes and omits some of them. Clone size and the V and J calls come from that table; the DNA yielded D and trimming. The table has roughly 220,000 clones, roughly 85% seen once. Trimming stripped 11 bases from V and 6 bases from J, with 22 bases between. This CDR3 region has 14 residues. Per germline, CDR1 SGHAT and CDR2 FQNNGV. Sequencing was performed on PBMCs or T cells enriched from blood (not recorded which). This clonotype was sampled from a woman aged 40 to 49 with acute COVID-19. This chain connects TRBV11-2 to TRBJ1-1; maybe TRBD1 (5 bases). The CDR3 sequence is CAGRGPGRTSEAFF. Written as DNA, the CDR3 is TGTGCCGGAAGGGGCCCAGGGAGGACATCTGAAGCTTTCTTT. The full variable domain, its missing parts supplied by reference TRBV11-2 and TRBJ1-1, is EAGVAQSPRYKIIEKRQSVAFWCNPISGHATLYWYQQILGQGPKLLIQFQNNGVVDDSQLPKDRFSAERLKGVDSTLKIQPAKLEDSAVYLCAGRGPGRTSEAFFGQGTRLTVV.